The 15 T cell receptor beta chains below were found in one sample sequenced in a study of blood T cell repertoires in COVID-19. Sequencing was performed with immunoSEQ multiplex PCR; in TCRdb, only in-frame clones are kept and a portion is missing. The sample lists 300,000 to 350,000 clones; approximately 86% were seen once. The sequencing sample was made of PBMCs or T cells enriched from blood (not recorded which). The receptors here all came from a woman in her 40s with acute COVID-19.

Worth noting for this clone: At one boundary the junction diverges from the germline segment, which might be a read error. The J gene is TRBJ2-7, the V gene TRBV27, with 9 bases aligning to TRBD1. Germline CDR1 MNHEY, CDR2 SMNVEV (reference sequence). This CDR3 is 15 amino acids long. The CDR3 DNA follows: TGTGCCAGCAGTCTATCCCTACAGGGGGCGTACGAGCAGTACTTC. This gives the protein CASSLSLQGAYEQYF.

The chain is built from TRBV7-2 and TRBJ1-6; D might be TRBD1 (6 bases). V was cut by 7 bases and J by 8 bases, with 18 bases left in between. CDR3 length equals 15 residues. Germline values: CDR1 SGHTA, CDR2 FQGNSA. Written as DNA, the CDR3 is TGTGCCAGCATTTTCGGATCAGGGGTAGATTCACCCCTCCACTTT. Translating gives CASIFGSGVDSPLHF.

This chain uses TRBV6-2 or TRBV6-3 with TRBJ2-1, with 9 bases matching TRBD2. The V gene end was trimmed by 5 bases and the J gene end by 1 base; junction bases not matched to a gene: 3. The CDR3 sequence is 15 residues long. Germline V lookup: CDR1 MNHEY, CDR2 SVGEGT. CDR3 in amino acids: CASSPGLASYNEQFF. CDR3 nucleotides: TGTGCCAGCAGTCCGGGACTAGCTTCCTACAATGAGCAGTTCTTC.

V and J are TRBV6-1 and TRBJ1-4, with D unresolved. This CDR3 region has 13 residues. V lost 2 bases, J lost 11 bases, and 12 bases lay in between. Germline CDR1 MNHNS, CDR2 SASEGT. CDR3 region: CASSESFRSKLFF. In nucleotides, the CDR3 is TGTGCCAGCAGTGAATCCTTCCGGTCGAAACTGTTTTTT.

The chain carries TRBV6-5 and TRBJ2-1; D is unresolved. This CDR3 spans 10 amino acids. CDR1 is MNHEY and CDR2 is SVGAGI in the germline V gene. Trimming cost V 7 bases and J 13 bases, with 11 bases left between them. The CDR3 bases are TGTGCCAGCAACCCAGGATATCAGTTCTTC. This sequence encodes CASNPGYQFF.

The CDR3 coding sequence is TGTGCCAGCAGTTTACTCGGGAACAGGGATCAGCCCCAGCATTTT. It translates to CASSLLGNRDQPQHF. V usage is TRBV27 and J usage is TRBJ1-5, with D possibly being TRBD1 (6 bases). Trimming took 2 bases from V and 5 from J, leaving 13 bases between them. There are 15 residues in the CDR3. Germline lookup yields CDR1 MNHEY and CDR2 SMNVEV (reference sequence).

The J gene is TRBJ2-7, the V gene TRBV19; 12 bases map to TRBD1. The germline V gene encodes CDR1 LNHDA and CDR2 SQIVND (reference sequence). V shed 5 bases, J shed 5 bases, and the junction held 10 bases outside the gene matches. This CDR3 region has 16 residues. CDR3 sequence reads: CASSPAMGTGGHEQYF. CDR3 sequence (DNA): TGTGCCAGTAGTCCAGCCATGGGGACAGGGGGCCACGAGCAGTACTTC. The full variable domain, rest sourced from reference TRBV19 and TRBJ2-7, is DGGITQSPKYLFRKEGQNVTLSCEQNLNHDAMYWYRQDPGQGLRLIYYSQIVNDFQKGDIAEGYSVSREKKESFPLTVTSAQKNPTAFYLCASSPAMGTGGHEQYFGPGTRLTVT.

The V gene is TRBV5-4, the J gene TRBJ2-6; D is perhaps TRBD1 (6 bases). This CDR3 has 17 amino acids. Trimming took off 5 bases at V and 0 bases at J, with 15 bases between the two ends. Germline V gene lookup returns CDR1 SGHNT and CDR2 YYREEE (reference sequence). CDR3 sequence reads: CASRPQQGNSGANVLTF. In DNA form, the CDR3 reads TGTGCCAGCAGACCACAACAGGGAAACTCTGGGGCCAACGTCCTGACTTTC.

The chain joins TRBV5-6 to TRBJ1-6; TRBD1 matches 7 bases. Looked up from germline, CDR1 is SGHDT and CDR2 is YYEEEE. The V segment lost 2 bases and the J segment 6 bases; nucleotides outside the gene matches: 5. The CDR3 runs to 15 residues. The CDR3 loop reads CASSFGDRTNSPLHF. For the CDR3, the DNA is TGTGCCAGCAGCTTCGGGGACAGAACTAATTCACCCCTCCACTTT.

This clone occurred a few times. The rearrangement links TRBV27 to TRBJ2-1, with D perhaps TRBD2 (5 bases). This CDR3 spans 12 amino acids. CDR1 is MNHEY, CDR2 SMNVEV, per germline (reference sequence). V was cut by 3 bases and J by 14 bases, with 14 bases left in between. The CDR3 DNA sequence: TGTGCCAGCAGTTTGAGGGATCGGGAAAAGTTCTTC. It encodes CASSLRDREKFF.

The V call is TRBV3-1 (or the pseudogene TRBV3-2), the J call TRBJ1-1; D is unclear. Germline V gene sequence: CDR1 LGHDT, CDR2 YNNKEL (reference sequence). Trimming took off 2 bases at V and 4 bases at J, with 5 bases between the two ends. This CDR3 is built from 12 residues. CDR3 protein: CASSQRRTEAFF. CDR3 DNA sequence: TGTGCCAGCAGCCAACGTCGCACTGAAGCTTTCTTT.

The CDR3 loop reads CASSEWGWGGLTINEQFF. For the CDR3, the DNA is TGCGCCAGCAGTGAGTGGGGTTGGGGAGGCCTTACCATCAATGAGCAGTTCTTC. The chain employs TRBV10-2 and TRBJ2-1; TRBD2 is a possible D gene (6 bases). Germline CDR1 is WSHSY and CDR2 is SAAADI. V lost 1 base and J 6 bases, leaving 22 bases between the germline ends. The CDR3 extends over 18 amino acids.

The sample holds a few counts of this clone. CDR3: CASSLGRTNEKLFF. DNA for the CDR3: TGTGCCAGCAGCCTTGGGAGAACTAATGAAAAACTGTTTTTT. V gene TRBV11-1 combines with J gene TRBJ1-4; D gene ambiguous. Trimming left V 5 bases short and J 1 base short, with 8 bases between. This CDR3 is built from 14 residues. CDR1 is SGHAT, CDR2 FQDESV, per germline (reference sequence).

This clone has only one observation. The chain couples TRBV18 to TRBJ1-1; perhaps TRBD1 as D (5 bases). Looked up from germline, CDR1 is KGHSH and CDR2 is LQKENI. The V end was cut by 3 bases, the J end by 1 base, with 9 bases between. This CDR3 is built from 14 residues. The CDR3 spells CASSPSRGNTEAFF. The DNA of the CDR3 is TGTGCCAGCTCACCGAGTAGGGGGAACACTGAAGCTTTCTTT.

V usage is TRBV7-2 and J usage is TRBJ1-2; 9 bases fit TRBD1. CDR1 SGHTA and CDR2 FQGNSA come from the germline V gene. The CDR3 spans 16 residues. Losses at the gene ends were 4 bases for V and 3 bases for J; bases not matched to a gene: 9. CDR3 bases: TGTGCCAGCAGCTACCGGGACAGGGCTCTACACTATGGCTACACCTTC. It codes for CASSYRDRALHYGYTF.